Shown below are 5 T cell receptor beta chains from a single sample sequenced in a study of T-cell reconstitution after alpha-beta-depleted transplantation in children listed by TCRdb under 2016. Library preparation employed PCR. Instrument used: Illumina HiSeq 2500. To normalize quantification of the TCRbeta repertoire, the TCR libraries were built with molecular barcoding that relied on unique molecular identifiers. TCRdb took the public reads, trimmed them with fastp at Q25, ran MiXCR for clone calling and kept in-frame beta chains. Each entry merges the rows of one CDR3 protein and shows their most common DNA and genes. Within this sample are 200,000 to 250,000 distinct CDR3 sequences, with more than 20% of them counted one time only. The ten top clones hold roughly 2.7% of the sample. The treatment or condition label here, explained by the study, means: allogeneic hematopoietic cell transplantation with graft depleted of TCRalphabeta T cells and CD19 B cells.

Sequencing was performed on PBMCs, taken before TCRalphabeta/CD19-depleted stem cell transplant. The source of these receptors is a girl aged 2 to 10 with Fanconi anemia, due to receive a stem cell transplant.

This clonotype was seen ten or more times. This chain joins TRBV5-1 and TRBJ2-1; D could derive from TRBD1 or TRBD2 (5 bases each). Germline-derived CDR1 and CDR2 are SGHRS and YFSETQ. The length of the CDR3 is 15 residues. V gave up 5 bases and J gave up 3 bases, with 15 bases separating them. This chain's CDR3 is CASRGTRGVYNEQFF. The CDR3 nucleotides are TGCGCCAGCAGGGGAACTAGGGGCGTCTACAATGAGCAGTTCTTC.

The chain employs TRBV7-2 and TRBJ2-1; D is perhaps TRBD2 (5 bases). Germline CDR1 is SGHTA and CDR2 is FQGNSA. The length of the CDR3 is 15 residues. The V end lost 0 bases, the J end lost 4 bases, and 10 bases lay between the germline ends. In DNA, the CDR3 is TGTGCCAGCAGCTTAGCGGCTAGCATATACAATGAGCAGTTCTTC. Its protein product is CASSLAASIYNEQFF.

V gene TRBV7-7 combines with J gene TRBJ2-7; the D gene is possibly TRBD1 (6 bases). Germline values: CDR1 SSHAT, CDR2 FNYEAQ (reference sequence). V was clipped by 7 bases and J by 2 bases, with 6 bases between them. The CDR3 spans 11 residues. The chain's CDR3 is CASKGAYEQYF. CDR3 nucleotide sequence: TGTGCCAGCAAGGGGGCCTACGAGCAGTACTTC.

The chain is built from TRBV3-1 and TRBJ2-1; 8 positions agree with TRBD1. Germline loops: CDR1 LGHDT, CDR2 YNNKEL (reference sequence). CDR3 length equals 17 residues. Germline trimming cut 10 bases from V and 2 bases from J; bases unmatched to any gene: 16. The CDR3 reads CATCQGVTGVPYNEQFF. As DNA, the CDR3 is TGTGCCACCTGCCAAGGAGTGACAGGGGTTCCCTACAATGAGCAGTTCTTC.

V and J are TRBV29-1 and TRBJ2-3; possible D gene TRBD2, 6 bases. Germline V gene sequence: CDR1 SQVTM, CDR2 ANQGSEA. The CDR3 covers 16 residues. V was cut by 3 bases and J by 1 base, with 17 bases left in between. This chain's CDR3 is CSVDGVVGGRTDTQYF. The CDR3 DNA follows: TGCAGCGTTGATGGTGTGGTCGGGGGTCGCACAGATACGCAGTATTTT.